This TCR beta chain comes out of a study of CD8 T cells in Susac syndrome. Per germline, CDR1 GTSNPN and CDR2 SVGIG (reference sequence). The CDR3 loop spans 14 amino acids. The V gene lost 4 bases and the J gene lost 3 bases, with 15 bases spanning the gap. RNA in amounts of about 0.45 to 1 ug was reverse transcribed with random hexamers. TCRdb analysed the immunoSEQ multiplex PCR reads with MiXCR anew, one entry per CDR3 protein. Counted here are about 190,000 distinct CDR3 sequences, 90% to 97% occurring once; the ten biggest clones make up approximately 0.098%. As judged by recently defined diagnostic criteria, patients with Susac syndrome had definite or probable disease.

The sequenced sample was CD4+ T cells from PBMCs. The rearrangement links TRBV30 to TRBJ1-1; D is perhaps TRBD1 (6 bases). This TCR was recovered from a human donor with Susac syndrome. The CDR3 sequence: CAWIRRGTYTEAFF. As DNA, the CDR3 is TGTGCCTGGATTCGCAGAGGGACATACACTGAAGCTTTCTTT.